The present TCR beta chain was sequenced within a study of ipilimumab plus nivolumab after autologous stem cell transplantation (dated by TCRdb to the early 2020s). Context from the whole study: The median number of doses received by trial patients was about five for ipilimumab and about eight for nivolumab. Primary refractory and relapsed disease were included in the DLBCL cohort, with 18-month progression-free survival of around 88% and 27%, respectively. Patients with high-risk diffuse large B cell lymphoma, mature T cell lymphoma, or multiple myeloma undergoing autologous transplant were enrolled in the trial. The intent-to-treat population of the trial was made up of about 37 patients.

The method behind the library was the immunoSEQ multiplex PCR assay. Not all clones reach the TCRdb copy of this immuneACCESS table, which keeps in-frame sequences only. Checked studies attribute under half of the gap to unresolved V genes and leave the rest unexplained. The sample includes over 75,000 clones, with 83% observed a single time. 2.2% of the sample is taken by the ten largest. Checkpoint therapy began 14 to 28 days after autologous transplant, with ipilimumab given at 1 mg/kg intravenously on day 1 of selected weeks. Nivolumab was given at 3 mg/kg intravenously on day 1 of weeks 1, 4, 7, 10, and every two weeks through week 26. The study was a Phase Ib clinical trial testing combined checkpoint inhibition with ipilimumab and nivolumab as consolidation after autologous stem cell transplantation. This clone was detected a few times. There is no known antigen for this receptor. Per-base quality was not reported, and no clone a single base away is much larger than it.

V lost 4 bases and J lost 7 bases, and the count of bases not matched to a germline gene is 17. From the cysteine up to the phenylalanine, the CDR3 has a length of 17 residues. Left in the record is the CDR3 DNA by itself, 51 bases read in frame from the first base. Broader findings and caveats from the paper: The authors stated that profiles of the T cell receptor repertoire, regulatory T cell phenotype and gut microbiota provided a biologic rationale for studying this approach further. The authors concluded that combined checkpoint inhibition appeared tolerable when used as consolidation after transplant.

The origin of this receptor is a male donor with diffuse large B-cell lymphoma. The specimen comprised PBMCs, sampled in a trial of ipilimumab plus nivolumab as post-transplant consolidation. The rearranged chain carries TRBV5-3 and TRBJ1-2; TRBD1 lines up with 9 middle nucleotides. TRBV5-3 is flagged as an ORF with uncertain function. For the CDR3, the sequence is CARSPGSPGQGLSGYTF. The nucleotide sequence is given as TGTGCCAGAAGCCCCGGATCTCCGGGACAGGGTTTGAGTGGCTACACCTTC.